This passage covers 26 T cell receptor beta chains from one sample sequenced in a study of blood T cell repertoires in COVID-19. Sequencing was performed with immunoSEQ multiplex PCR; in TCRdb, only in-frame clones are kept and a portion is missing. The sample includes 100,000 to 130,000 clones, approximately 88% of them seen just once. Material for sequencing was peripheral blood. Receptors originate from a man in his forties with active or convalescent COVID-19.

J is TRBJ1-6 and V is TRBV28, with 9 bases that match TRBD1. The CDR3 length is 15 residues. The germline CDR1 and CDR2 sequences are MDHEN and SYDVKM. J lost 10 bases, V lost 3 bases, and 7 bases had no gene match. In DNA form, the CDR3 reads TGTGCCAGCAGTTTGGTGGGGACAGGGAGATCACCCCTCCACTTT. Translation gives CASSLVGTGRSPLHF.

V is TRBV3-1 (or the pseudogene TRBV3-2) and J is TRBJ1-4; D not certain. The CDR3 extends over 14 amino acids. Trimming cost V 6 bases and J 6 bases, with 14 bases left between them. Germline V gene lookup returns CDR1 LGHDT and CDR2 YNNKEL (reference sequence). DNA of the CDR3: TGTGCCAGCAGACGCGACACCTTAGATGAAAAACTGTTTTTT. Amino acid sequence: CASRRDTLDEKLFF.

Concerning this clone itself: Germline is not matched at one junction end, which may reflect a read error. The V and J genes are TRBV6-2 or TRBV6-3 and TRBJ2-1; 7 bases are shared with TRBD2. This CDR3 has 12 residues. Germline V CDR1 and CDR2: MNHEY, SVGEGT. The CDR3 loop reads CASSFGLVSMLF. DNA for the CDR3: TGTGCCAGCAGTTTCGGACTAGTTTCAATGCTCTTC.

This chain uses TRBV29-1 with TRBJ2-2; D gene uncertain. Germline CDR1 SQVTM, CDR2 ANQGSEA. The CDR3 is 14 amino acids. V was pared by 4 bases and J by 1 base, with 10 bases between. The DNA of the CDR3 is TGCAGCGTTGCAGAATACAAGAACACCGGGGAGCTGTTTTTT. Translating gives CSVAEYKNTGELFF.

The rearrangement uses TRBV28 and TRBJ2-7; 11 nucleotides agree with TRBD2. This CDR3 spans 14 amino acids. Germline V gene data show CDR1 as MDHEN and CDR2 as SYDVKM. V shed 2 bases and J 13 bases; nucleotides not matched to a gene: 10. CDR3 sequence reads: CASSLDAPGLADYF. DNA for the CDR3: TGTGCCAGCAGTTTAGACGCTCCGGGACTAGCGGACTACTTC.

Only one count was recorded for this clone. This chain links TRBV19 with TRBJ1-3; possible D gene TRBD1, 5 bases. Germline lookup yields CDR1 LNHDA and CDR2 SQIVND (reference sequence). Trimming pared 5 bases from V and 1 base from J, leaving 12 bases between. This CDR3 has 15 amino acids. CDR3 coding DNA: TGTGCCAGTAGTTCCGCAGGGTTGTCTGGAAACACCATATATTTT. Protein sequence: CASSSAGLSGNTIYF.

This chain uses TRBV19 with TRBJ2-1; 14 bases agree with TRBD2. V shed 6 bases and J 3 bases; nucleotides not matched to a gene: 22. The germline V gene has CDR1 LNHDA and CDR2 SQIVND (reference sequence). The length of the CDR3 is 22 residues. CDR3 in amino acids: CASSRLHRGLAGAGGDYNEQFF. The CDR3 region has the DNA TGTGCCAGTAGCCGACTGCACCGGGGACTAGCGGGAGCCGGGGGGGACTACAATGAGCAGTTCTTC.

The chain couples TRBV30 to TRBJ1-5; TRBD1 matches at 10 bases. V shed 2 bases and J 4 bases; nucleotides not matched to a gene: 2. The CDR3 is 14 residues long. Per germline, CDR1 GTSNPN and CDR2 SVGIG (reference sequence). DNA for the CDR3: TGTGCCTGGAGTATGGGACAGGGGAATCAGCCCCAGCATTTT. Translation: CAWSMGQGNQPQHF.

This chain connects TRBV3-1 (or the pseudogene TRBV3-2) to TRBJ2-2; D gene unclear. CDR1 is LGHDT, CDR2 YNNKEL, per germline (reference sequence). With 6 bases removed from V and 6 bases from J, the gap between germline ends came to 14 bases. CDR3 length: 14 residues. CDR3 amino acids: CASRARLWAGELFF. The CDR3 DNA follows: TGTGCCAGCAGGGCTAGGTTGTGGGCCGGGGAGCTGTTTTTT.

V usage is TRBV7-2 and J usage is TRBJ2-1, with 7 bases identical to TRBD2. With 7 bases clipped from V and 9 bases from J, the junction kept 9 bases outside the gene matches. Germline CDR1 and CDR2: SGHTA and FQGNSA. The CDR3 runs 13 residues. The CDR3 here is CASKLPGGGEQFF. DNA of the CDR3: TGTGCCAGCAAGCTTCCGGGGGGAGGTGAGCAGTTCTTC.

The chain recombines TRBV7-2 with TRBJ2-1; D perhaps matches TRBD1 (5 bases). Germline V gene lookup returns CDR1 SGHTA and CDR2 FQGNSA. The CDR3 sequence is 15 residues long. V lost 2 bases and J lost 4, with 12 bases in between. CDR3: CASSLRAGPYNEQFF. The CDR3 bases are TGTGCCAGCAGCTTAAGGGCAGGGCCATACAATGAGCAGTTCTTC.

This chain joins TRBV5-8 and TRBJ2-7; 10 bases are a match to TRBD2. Germline V gene sequence: CDR1 SGHTS, CDR2 YDEGEE. The trim removed 2 bases at V and 6 bases at J, leaving 5 bases unmatched. The CDR3 consists of 14 residues. CDR3 nucleotides: TGTGCCAGCAGCTTTCGGCTAGCGGGAGTCGAGCAGTACTTC. It specifies CASSFRLAGVEQYF.

The chain links TRBV27 to TRBJ2-3; TRBD2 agrees at 9 bases. Germline V lookup: CDR1 MNHEY, CDR2 SMNVEV (reference sequence). With 5 bases clipped from V and 1 base from J, the junction kept 4 bases outside the gene matches. CDR3 length: 15 residues. CDR3 sequence (DNA): TGTGCCAGCAGTGGGACTAGCTCTCGCACAGATACGCAGTATTTT. Its protein product is CASSGTSSRTDTQYF.

The chain is built from TRBV30 and TRBJ2-7; the D gene is possibly TRBD2 (6 bases). The CDR3 runs 13 residues. CDR1 is GTSNPN, CDR2 SVGIG, per germline (reference sequence). V lost 0 bases, J lost 7 bases, and 13 bases lay in between. The CDR3 DNA sequence: TGTGCCTGGAGTGTACGCGGGGCGGGGGAGCAGTACTTC. Translated, it gives CAWSVRGAGEQYF.

The chain is built from TRBV7-3 and TRBJ2-1; 8 bases are a match to TRBD2. The V segment lost 0 bases and the J segment 16 bases; nucleotides outside the gene matches: 5. CDR3 length: 12 residues. Germline CDR1 SGHTA, CDR2 FQGTGA. The CDR3 spells CASSLTTSAVFF. In DNA, the CDR3 is TGTGCCAGCAGCTTAACGACTAGCGCCGTCTTCTTC.

The chain joins TRBV30 to TRBJ1-4, with a tentative D call TRBD1 (6 bases). The CDR3 runs to 13 residues. The V gene's germline CDR1 is GTSNPN and CDR2 SVGIG (reference sequence). The V end was cut by 0 bases, the J end by 7 bases, with 9 bases between. The DNA of the CDR3 is TGTGCCTGGAGTGTCACCAGGGGTGAAAAACTGTTTTTT. Translated, it gives CAWSVTRGEKLFF.

The chain couples TRBV11-2 to TRBJ2-1, with TRBD1 matching over 7 bases. J gave up 6 bases and V 5 bases, and 7 bases lay outside the gene matches. The CDR3 is 14 residues long. The germline V gene encodes CDR1 SGHAT and CDR2 FQNNGV. The CDR3: CASSGDRVGNEQFF. The CDR3 coding sequence is TGTGCCAGCAGCGGCGACAGGGTTGGCAATGAGCAGTTCTTC.

V usage is TRBV10-3 and J usage is TRBJ2-7, with TRBD2 as a possible D gene (6 bases). Germline loops: CDR1 ENHRY, CDR2 SYGVKD. The CDR3 covers 14 residues. Trimming stripped 10 bases from V and 0 bases from J, with 16 bases between. The CDR3: CATLSGFASYEQYF. The CDR3 DNA is TGTGCCACCCTGAGCGGGTTCGCCTCCTACGAGCAGTACTTC.

V and J are TRBV10-3 and TRBJ1-3, with D tentatively TRBD1 (5 bases). Germline-derived CDR1 and CDR2 are ENHRY and SYGVKD. Trimming removed 6 bases from V and 2 bases from J, with 8 bases in between. The CDR3 consists of 13 residues. The CDR3: CAIRDKTGNTIYF. As DNA, the CDR3 is TGTGCCATCAGGGACAAGACTGGAAACACCATATATTTT.

This clone has a handful of counts. The chain employs TRBV9 and TRBJ2-6; D may be TRBD2 (5 bases). Trimming stripped 0 bases from V and 1 base from J, with 5 bases between. The CDR3 extends over 15 amino acids. From germline, CDR1 is SGDLS and CDR2 YYNGEE. CDR3 residues: CASSVAGSGANVLTF. The CDR3 bases are TGTGCCAGCAGCGTAGCGGGGTCTGGGGCCAACGTCCTGACTTTC.

The CDR3 DNA reads as TGCGCCAGCAGCTCCTGGGACAGGGTGGCCGGGGAGCTGTTTTTT. Protein sequence: CASSSWDRVAGELFF. The chain couples TRBV5-1 to TRBJ2-2; 9 bases align to TRBD1. Per the germline V gene, CDR1 is SGHRS and CDR2 is YFSETQ. The CDR3 is made up of 15 amino acids. Losses at the gene ends were 3 bases for V and 6 bases for J; bases not matched to a gene: 6.

This chain links TRBV5-4 with TRBJ2-3, with a weak D call TRBD2 (6 bases). The ends were cut back, 2 bases at V and 5 bases at J, with 15 bases in the middle. Germline V gene sequence: CDR1 SGHNT, CDR2 YYREEE (reference sequence). The CDR3 totals 15 residues. CDR3 residues: CASSFGGRVGDTQYF. DNA of the CDR3: TGTGCCAGCAGCTTTGGAGGGCGGGTTGGAGATACGCAGTATTTT. Looking up the rest from reference TRBV5-4 and TRBJ2-3 gives the full variable domain: ETGVTQSPTHLIKTRGQQVTLRCSSQSGHNTVSWYQQALGQGPQFIFQYYREEENGRGNFPPRFSGLQFPNYSSELNVNALELDDSALYLCASSFGGRVGDTQYFGPGTRLTVL.

This chain uses TRBV19 with TRBJ1-2, with D maybe TRBD1 (5 bases). The germline V gene has CDR1 LNHDA and CDR2 SQIVND (reference sequence). Deletions cut 0 bases from V and 5 bases from J, with 13 bases between. There are 15 residues in the CDR3. The CDR3 coding sequence is TGTGCCAGTAGTATAGAGCATCTCGGGACTTATGGCTACACCTTC. Encoded protein: CASSIEHLGTYGYTF.

The chain couples TRBV6-2 or TRBV6-3 to TRBJ1-1; unclear D gene. Trimming cost V 0 bases and J 1 base, with 9 bases left between them. CDR1 and CDR2 (germline): MNHEY, SVGEGT. There are 15 residues in the CDR3. Here the CDR3 reads CASSYSYTRNTEAFF. The DNA for the CDR3 is TGTGCCAGCAGTTACTCTTATACACGGAACACTGAAGCTTTCTTT.

The gene calls are TRBV10-1 and TRBJ2-1; 9 nucleotides line up with TRBD2. Germline CDR1 and CDR2: WNHNN and SYGVQD (reference sequence). The CDR3 contains 15 residues. Trimming removed 4 bases from V and 5 bases from J; junction bases left unmatched: 6. The DNA of the CDR3 is TGCGCCAGCAGTGTTGCGGCTAGCGGGGACAATGAGCAGTTCTTC. It codes for CASSVAASGDNEQFF.

V gene TRBV18 combines with J gene TRBJ2-7, with D hard to call. Germline V gene data show CDR1 as KGHSH and CDR2 as LQKENI. Trimming removed 3 bases from V and 4 bases from J, with 4 bases in between. CDR3 length equals 11 residues. The CDR3 region is CASSPQYEQYF. CDR3 bases: TGTGCCAGCTCACCCCAGTACGAGCAGTACTTC.